What follows are 9 T cell receptor beta chains derived from one specimen sequenced in a study of spatial heterogeneity in lung cancer. Stated time point: sample taken at primary tumor resection. The authors sequenced whole RNA from tumor, nontumor lung or frozen PBMC without sorting. One entry per CDR3 protein results from TCRdb running MiXCR on the 5' RACE reads. The repertoire holds around 63,000 distinct CDR3 sequences, with approximately 8% as singletons. The sequencing here drew on PBMCs, taken at surgery. These receptors all stem from a female donor with early-stage non-small cell lung cancer.

Ten or more counts support this clonotype. This chain uses TRBV27 with TRBJ1-5; a weak D match, TRBD1 (5 bases). Germline CDR1 is MNHEY and CDR2 is SMNVEV (reference sequence). The CDR3 has 16 residues. Trimming removed 2 bases from V and 0 bases from J, with 11 bases in between. CDR3 nucleotide sequence: TGTGCCAGCAGTTTAAGAGCGGGGCTTAGCAATCAGCCCCAGCATTTT. This encodes CASSLRAGLSNQPQHF.

The chain joins TRBV19 to TRBJ2-1; D uncertain. The CDR3 runs to 16 residues. Trimming pared 3 bases from V and 6 bases from J, leaving 18 bases between. Germline V gives CDR1 LNHDA, CDR2 SQIVND (reference sequence). The CDR3 DNA is TGTGCCAGTAGTATTCTCAGCATTGTGGACGGCAATGAGCAGTTCTTC. It yields the protein CASSILSIVDGNEQFF.

V usage is TRBV5-1 and J usage is TRBJ1-2, with D possibly matching TRBD1 (5 bases). In germline, CDR1 is SGHRS, CDR2 YFSETQ. CDR3 size: 14 residues. V lost 2 bases and J lost 2, with 10 bases in between. The CDR3 sequence is CASSLRGENYGYTF. The CDR3 bases are TGCGCCAGCAGCTTACGGGGGGAGAACTATGGCTACACCTTC.

This rearrangement joins TRBV5-6 to TRBJ2-3, with a possible D match to TRBD1 (5 bases). Per germline, CDR1 SGHDT and CDR2 YYEEEE. The CDR3 contains 15 residues. Trimming cost V 0 bases and J 3 bases, with 11 bases left between them. The CDR3 region has the DNA TGTGCCAGCAGCTTGGGCGTAGGGGCGACAGATACGCAGTATTTT. Residues: CASSLGVGATDTQYF.

The chain links TRBV15 to TRBJ1-1; maybe TRBD1 (5 bases). The V end was cut by 5 bases, the J end by 4 bases, with 11 bases between. The CDR3 is 13 residues long. Germline V gene lookup returns CDR1 LNHNV and CDR2 YYDKDF (reference sequence). The CDR3 nucleotides are TGTGCCACCAGCCTCCAGGGACCCACTGAAGCTTTCTTT. Translating gives CATSLQGPTEAFF.

The V call is TRBV28, the J call TRBJ2-5; D perhaps matches TRBD2 (5 bases). Trimming pared 3 bases from V and 2 bases from J, leaving 16 bases between. CDR1 is MDHEN, CDR2 SYDVKM, per germline. The CDR3 extends over 16 amino acids. CDR3 amino acids: CASSLTRIRRQETQYF. CDR3 in DNA: TGTGCCAGCAGTTTGACTCGAATAAGGAGGCAAGAGACCCAGTACTTC.

The rearrangement joins TRBV28 to TRBJ1-3; D is ambiguous. The CDR3 totals 13 residues. CDR1 and CDR2 from the germline V gene are MDHEN and SYDVKM. With 6 bases removed from V and 4 bases from J, the gap between germline ends came to 10 bases. The DNA of the CDR3 is TGTGCCAGCAGGGGCAGCCCCGGAAACACCATATATTTT. Translation: CASRGSPGNTIYF.

The sample holds a few counts of this clonotype. This chain joins TRBV12-3 or TRBV12-4 and TRBJ2-1; D uncertain. This CDR3 region has 13 residues. V shed 5 bases and J shed 12 bases, with 17 bases lying between them. The CDR3 DNA reads as TGTGCCAGCAGTGACCCCCTCCGCGGAGTGCAGTTCTTC. Translation gives CASSDPLRGVQFF.

There are a few counts of this clonotype. The gene calls are TRBV9 and TRBJ2-2; 11 bases align to TRBD2. CDR3 size: 16 residues. The V and J ends lost 3 bases and 2 bases, in that order; junction bases with no gene match: 3. Germline V gene sequence: CDR1 SGDLS, CDR2 YYNGEE. In nucleotides, the CDR3 is TGTGCCAGCAGCGGGGGGACTAGCGGTAACACCGGGGAGCTGTTTTTT. It is translated as CASSGGTSGNTGELFF. Supplemented by reference TRBV9 and TRBJ2-2, the full variable domain reads DSGVTQTPKHLITATGQRVTLRCSPRSGDLSVYWYQQSLDQGLQFLIQYYNGEERAKGNILERFSAQQFPDLHSELNLSSLELGDSALYFCASSGGTSGNTGELFFGEGSRLTVL.